A selection of T cell receptor beta chains follows, all from one sample in a study of T cell repertoires in cytomegalovirus infection. Each CDR3 protein is one row after TCRdb ran MiXCR on the reads. The sample comprises about 740,000 distinct CDR3 sequences, roughly a third of which are singletons, and around 2.8% rests with the top ten. Sequencing was performed on PBMCs. Receptors originate from a human donor in good health (CMV status not recorded). Some clones in this sample may be carry-over from other donors' samples. Both conserved end residues are part of each CDR3. Fields, in order: CDR3 length, clone size, V gene, D gene, J gene, CDR3 DNA, CDR3 protein. D genes are given only for firm matches. A row's size may be missing; if present it is once, few, many or a size class.

16	-	TRBV19	-	TRBJ1-2	TGTGCCAGTCAGGACCCCGGGGCCTCTCCGGCCTATGGCTACACCTTC	CASQDPGASPAYGYTF
15	few	TRBV19	-	TRBJ1-5	TGTGCCAGTAGTATAGAACCGGCCGACGATCAGCCCCAGCATTTT	CASSIEPADDQPQHF
16	once	TRBV14	TRBD1	TRBJ1-6	TGTGCCAGCAGCGCGTGGCCCGGGACAGGGAATTCACCCCTCCACTTT	CASSAWPGTGNSPLHF
18	few	TRBV19	TRBD1	TRBJ1-5	TGTGCCAGTAGCCCCACCGGGACAGGGGGCGCCGGTAGTCAGCCCCAGCATTTT	CASSPTGTGGAGSQPQHF
15	few	TRBV19	-	TRBJ1-5	TGTGCCAGTACTCCAATCGACAAGGTGGGTCAGCCCCAGCATTTT	CASTPIDKVGQPQHF
13	-	TRBV5-4	TRBD1	TRBJ1-1	TGTGCCAGCAGCCAAGACAGGGGAGGTGAAGCTTTCTTT	CASSQDRGGEAFF
17	many	TRBV7-2	-	TRBJ1-2	TGTGCCAGCAGCTTGACGTCGGACGAGACCCTTTACTATGGCTACACCTTC	CASSLTSDETLYYGYTF
16	-	TRBV7-2	-	TRBJ1-1	-	CASSTWGEGARTEALF
14	few	TRBV20-1	-	TRBJ2-3	TGCAGTGCTAGAGAGCGGGGTCGCACAGATACGCAGTATTTT	CSARERGRTDTQYF
13	few	TRBV20-1	-	TRBJ2-5	TGCAGTGCCCAATCCCCCATGCCCGAGACCCAGTACTTC	CSAQSPMPETQYF
13	-	TRBV6-2/TRBV6-3	-	TRBJ1-1	TGTGTCGGCCGCGGTGGGGGACGCGCTGAAGCTTTCTTT	CVGRGGGRAEAFF
16	many	TRBV7-9	TRBD2	TRBJ2-2	TGTGCCAGCAGATCCTACAACTTCGGGAGGACCGGGGAGCTGTTTTTT	CASRSYNFGRTGELFF
16	-	TRBV20-1	-	TRBJ1-5	TGCAGTGCTAGAGTTCCAGGGTTAAGGTTTAATCAGCCCCAGCATTTT	CSARVPGLRFNQPQHF
14	few	TRBV28	TRBD1	TRBJ1-6	TGTGCCAGCAGCGGGACAGCGACCTTTTCACCCCTCCACTTT	CASSGTATFSPLHF
16	-	TRBV6-1	TRBD2	TRBJ2-3	TGTGCCAGCAGCATAAGCGGGAGGGCCGACACAGATACGCAGTATTTT	CASSISGRADTDTQYF
16	-	TRBV28	TRBD2	TRBJ2-1	TGTGCCAGCAGTTGGATTAGCGGGAGGTCCCACAATGAGCAGTTCTTC	CASSWISGRSHNEQFF
13	-	TRBV12-3/TRBV12-4	TRBD2	TRBJ2-1	TGTGCCAGCACATTCGGGCGGGAGACTGAGCAGTTCTTC	CASTFGRETEQFF
14	-	TRBV6-2/TRBV6-3	TRBD2	TRBJ2-2	TGTGCCAGCGCTAGCGGGAGATGGGACGGGGAGCTGTTTTTT	CASASGRWDGELFF
14	-	TRBV28	TRBD1	TRBJ1-2	TGTGCCAGCAATTACAGGGGCGCCTTCTATGGCTACACCTTC	CASNYRGAFYGYTF
17	few	TRBV7-9	TRBD2	TRBJ2-2	TGTGCCAGCAGCCAGACTAGCGGGAGCCATGTGAACGGGGAGCTGTTTTTT	CASSQTSGSHVNGELFF
15	-	TRBV10-3	-	TRBJ1-2	TGTGCCATCAGTGAGGACGGCAGGGGTAGTGGAGGCTACACCTTC	CAISEDGRGSGGYTF
17	-	TRBV28	-	TRBJ2-7	TGTGCCAGCAGCTCACGTTGGGGGCGCTGGGGGGCCTACGAGCAGTACTTC	CASSSRWGRWGAYEQYF
14	-	TRBV28	-	TRBJ1-2	TGTGCCAGCAGATCCCGGTCTACTAACTATGGCTACACCTTC	CASRSRSTNYGYTF
16	-	TRBV7-9	TRBD2	TRBJ2-3	TGTGCCAGCAGCTTCGGACTAGCGGGAGGAGGGAATACGCAGTATTTT	CASSFGLAGGGNTQYF
15	-	TRBV7-2	-	TRBJ1-3	TGTGCCAGCAGCTTTGGCCCAGGGACTGGAAACACCATATATTTT	CASSFGPGTGNTIYF
14	-	TRBV12-3/TRBV12-4	-	TRBJ2-3	TGTGCCAGCAGTTTAGGGGGGAAGATAGATACGCAGTATTTT	CASSLGGKIDTQYF
14	-	TRBV12-3/TRBV12-4	TRBD1	TRBJ2-3	TGTGCCAGCACCCGGGACAGGGCTAAGAATACGCAGTATTTT	CASTRDRAKNTQYF
16	many	TRBV7-9	-	TRBJ2-3	TGTGCCAGCAGCGTTGATGAGGGAGTTCTGACAGATACGCAGTATTTT	CASSVDEGVLTDTQYF
16	-	TRBV6-6	-	TRBJ1-5	TGTGCCAGCACCCCTCGCCCCCAAGGGAGCAATCAGCCCCAGCATTTT	CASTPRPQGSNQPQHF
17	few	TRBV9	-	TRBJ2-3	TGTGCCAGCAGCGTAGATCCCGTAGCGGTGATCACAGATACGCAGTATTTT	CASSVDPVAVITDTQYF
15	-	TRBV19	-	TRBJ1-1	TGTGCCAGCCAACCGAGCACCTCAGGGACCGGCCAGGCTTTCTTT	CASQPSTSGTGQAFF
15	-	TRBV20-1	TRBD2	TRBJ2-7	TGCAGTGCGTCCGGGACTAGCGGGGGGGGCTACGAGCAGTACTTC	CSASGTSGGGYEQYF
16	few	TRBV3-1	TRBD1	TRBJ2-1	TGTGCCAGCAGCCCTTTAGCGGGACAGGGGTACAATGAGCAGTTCTTC	CASSPLAGQGYNEQFF
16	-	TRBV5-5	-	TRBJ2-6	TGTGCCAGCAGCGGCGGCGGGGGCCCTGGGGCCAACGTCCTGACTTTC	CASSGGGGPGANVLTF
15	-	TRBV7-2	-	TRBJ2-7	TGTGCCAGCAGCCCCAATAGGGCGGCGAACTACGAGCAGTCCTTC	CASSPNRAANYEQSF
16	many	TRBV6-5	TRBD1	TRBJ1-1	TGTGCCAGCAGTCCGGGACAGGGGGCCCTAAACACTGAAGCTTTCTTT	CASSPGQGALNTEAFF
12	-	TRBV6-8	-	TRBJ1-1	TGTGCCAGCGTTGATGAAAACACTGAAGCTTTCTTT	CASVDENTEAFF
18	-	TRBV5-5	-	TRBJ2-7	TGTGCCAGCAGCTTGCGGGAACTGCGGGAAGGTTCTATCTACGAGCAGTACTTC	CASSLRELREGSIYEQYF
16	few	TRBV7-8	-	TRBJ1-5	TGTGCCAGCAGCTTAGTAGAGACAGGTTTAGATCAGCCCCAGCATTTT	CASSLVETGLDQPQHF
15	few	TRBV6-6	TRBD1	TRBJ2-3	TGTGCCAGCAGTTACGGGAGTCAGGGGGAAGTTACGCAGTATTTT	CASSYGSQGEVTQYF
15	-	TRBV12-3/TRBV12-4	TRBD1	TRBJ1-4	TGTGCCAGCAGACTTAACAGGGGAGCTAATGAAAAACTGTTTTTT	CASRLNRGANEKLFF
14	few	TRBV7-2	-	TRBJ2-7	TGTGCCAGCAGCTTTGAACGGGTTGCGTCGGAGCAGTACTTC	CASSFERVASEQYF
16	-	TRBV5-1	-	TRBJ1-1	TGCGCCAGCAGCTTGGGGCAGGAATGGACGGACACTGAAGCTTTCTTT	CASSLGQEWTDTEAFF
15	-	TRBV7-9	TRBD1	TRBJ2-5	TGTGCCAGCAGCTTTCAGTGGCAGGGGGAGGAGACCCAGTACTTC	CASSFQWQGEETQYF
15	-	TRBV20-1	-	TRBJ2-6	TGCAGTGCTAGAGATTCGGGCTCTGGGGCCAACGTCCTGACTTTC	CSARDSGSGANVLTF
16	-	TRBV6-5	TRBD1	TRBJ2-7	TGTGCCAGCAGTCTCCGCGGACAGGGGGCGGGCTACGAGCAGTACTTC	CASSLRGQGAGYEQYF
16	few	TRBV27	TRBD2	TRBJ2-1	TGTGCCAGCAGCCTCAGAGGGGCGGGGGGGTTGAATGAGCAGTTCTTC	CASSLRGAGGLNEQFF
16	-	TRBV6-6	-	TRBJ1-4	TGTGCCAGCAGTTACTCTGCCGGGACTAGAAGCGAAAAACTGTTTTTT	CASSYSAGTRSEKLFF